This T cell receptor beta chain was recovered during a study of OX40 agonist ivuxolimab in advanced cancers. V was pared by 5 bases and J by 0 bases, with 10 bases between. CDR1 and CDR2 from the germline V gene are SGHVS and FQNEAQ. This CDR3 comprises 15 residues. The protocol was immunoSEQ multiplex PCR, while the TCRdb copy is restricted to in-frame clones and leaves out a portion. The sample records tens of thousands of clones, roughly four fifths being singletons. Blood was sampled at baseline, cycle 4 day 1, and cycle 7 day 1. The TCR sequence derives from an adult with an advanced solid tumor such as melanoma, head and neck, liver or kidney cancer. Sample: CD4+ or CD8+ T cells sorted from blood, taken in a trial of the OX40 agonist ivuxolimab. The chain joins TRBV7-8 to TRBJ2-2, with D unclear. CDR3 amino acids: CASSLSDTNTGELFF. Written as DNA, the CDR3 is TGTGCCAGCAGCCTGAGTGATACGAACACCGGGGAGCTGTTTTTT.